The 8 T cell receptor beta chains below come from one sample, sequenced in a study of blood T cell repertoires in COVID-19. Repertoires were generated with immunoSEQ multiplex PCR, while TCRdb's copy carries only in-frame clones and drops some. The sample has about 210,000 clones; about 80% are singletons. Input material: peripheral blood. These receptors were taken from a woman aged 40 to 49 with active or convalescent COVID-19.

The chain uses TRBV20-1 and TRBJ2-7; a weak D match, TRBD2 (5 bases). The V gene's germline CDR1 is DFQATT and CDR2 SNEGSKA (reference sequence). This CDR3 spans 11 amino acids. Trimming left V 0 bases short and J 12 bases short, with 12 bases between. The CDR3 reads CSARDQGRVYF. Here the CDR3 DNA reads TGCAGTGCTAGAGATCAAGGGAGAGTGTACTTC.

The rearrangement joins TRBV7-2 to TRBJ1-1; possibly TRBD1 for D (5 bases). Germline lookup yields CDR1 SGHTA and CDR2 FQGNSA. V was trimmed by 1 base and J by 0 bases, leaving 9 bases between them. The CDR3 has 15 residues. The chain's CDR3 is CASSLGGRLNTEAFF. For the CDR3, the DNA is TGTGCCAGCAGCTTAGGGGGCAGACTGAACACTGAAGCTTTCTTT.

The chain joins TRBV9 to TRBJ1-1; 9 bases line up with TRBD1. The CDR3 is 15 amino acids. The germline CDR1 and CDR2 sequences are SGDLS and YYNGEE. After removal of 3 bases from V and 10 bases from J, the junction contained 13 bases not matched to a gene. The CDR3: CASSAEGQGNTGAFF. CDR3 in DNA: TGTGCCAGCAGCGCAGAAGGACAGGGGAATACAGGAGCTTTCTTT.

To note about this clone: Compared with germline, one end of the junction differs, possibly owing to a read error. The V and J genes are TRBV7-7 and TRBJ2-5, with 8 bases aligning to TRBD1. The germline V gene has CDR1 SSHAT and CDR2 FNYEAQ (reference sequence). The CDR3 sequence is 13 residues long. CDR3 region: CASSPDRGETQYF. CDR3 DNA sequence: TGTGCTAGCAGCCCCGACAGGGGAGAGACCCAGTACTTC. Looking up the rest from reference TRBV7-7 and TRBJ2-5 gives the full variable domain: GAGVSQSPRYKVTKRGQDVTLRCDPISSHATLYWYQQALGQGPEFLTYFNYEAQPDKSGLPSDRFSAERPEGSISTLTIQRTEQRDSAMYRCASSPDRGETQYFGPGTRLLVL.

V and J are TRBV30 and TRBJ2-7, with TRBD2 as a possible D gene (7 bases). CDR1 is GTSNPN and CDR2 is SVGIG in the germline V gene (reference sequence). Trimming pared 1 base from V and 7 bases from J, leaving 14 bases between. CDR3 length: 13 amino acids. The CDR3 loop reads CAWSEAGAGEQYF. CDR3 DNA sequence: TGTGCCTGGAGTGAGGCGGGGGCGGGGGAGCAGTACTTC.

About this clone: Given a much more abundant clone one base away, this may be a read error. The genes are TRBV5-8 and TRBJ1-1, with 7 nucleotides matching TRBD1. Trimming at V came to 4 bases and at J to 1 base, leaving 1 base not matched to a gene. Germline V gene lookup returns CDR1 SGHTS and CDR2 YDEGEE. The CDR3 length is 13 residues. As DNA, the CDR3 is TGTGCCAGCAGCGGGGACAGGAACACTGAAGCTTTCTTT. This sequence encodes CASSGDRNTEAFF.

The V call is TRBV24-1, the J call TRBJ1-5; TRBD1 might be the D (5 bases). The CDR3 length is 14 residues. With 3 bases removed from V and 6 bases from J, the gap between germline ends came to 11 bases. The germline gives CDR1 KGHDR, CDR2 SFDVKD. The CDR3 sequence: CATSDSLGRQPQHF. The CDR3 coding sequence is TGTGCCACCAGTGATAGTTTGGGGCGTCAGCCCCAGCATTTT.

The CDR3 region is CATSASRTGGEQFF. DNA for the CDR3: TGTGCCACCAGTGCCTCTAGGACAGGGGGTGAGCAGTTCTTC. The chain recombines TRBV24-1 with TRBJ2-1; 10 bases fit TRBD1. This CDR3 region has 14 residues. The ends lost 5 bases at V and 9 bases at J; junction bases unmatched: 6. In germline, CDR1 is KGHDR, CDR2 SFDVKD.